The 2 T cell receptor beta chains presented below share a single source sample, sequenced in a study of blood T cell repertoires in COVID-19. Sequencing used immunoSEQ multiplex PCR; TCRdb keeps in-frame clones, though not all of them. The top ten clones hold about 1.3% of a sample with 65,000 or so clones, 90% of them seen once. Input material: peripheral blood. Every receptor here comes from a man aged 60-69 years with acute or convalescent COVID-19.

This clone appeared a few times. The rearrangement joins TRBV12-5 to TRBJ1-1, with TRBD1 matching 7 bases. The CDR3 contains 15 residues. CDR1 is LGHNT, CDR2 FRNRAP, per germline. The trim removed 6 bases at V and 1 base at J, leaving 8 bases unmatched. The CDR3 sequence is CASGPNDRANTEAFF. CDR3 DNA sequence: TGTGCTAGTGGCCCCAACGACAGGGCGAACACTGAAGCTTTCTTT.

The chain uses TRBV19 and TRBJ1-5; D is perhaps TRBD1 (6 bases). CDR1 is LNHDA, CDR2 SQIVND, per germline (reference sequence). Deletions cut 7 bases from V and 2 bases from J, with 12 bases between. The CDR3 sequence is 14 residues long. CDR3 nucleotides: TGTGCCAGTAACCCCAGGGGAGGCAATCAGCCCCAGCATTTT. Its protein is CASNPRGGNQPQHF.